This TCR beta chain was retrieved from a study of T cell responses to AZD1222 COVID-19 vaccine. Germline V gene data show CDR1 as MDHEN and CDR2 as SYDVKM. V was cut by 11 bases and J by 8 bases, with 21 bases left in between. The CDR3 totals 13 residues. The data were produced by immunoSEQ multiplex PCR, yet TCRdb's version contains in-frame clones alone and is incomplete. The table records roughly 150,000 clones, about 93% of them present only once. Remarks on this clone: Its antigen is as yet unknown.

Study-level points and caveats: Repertoire sampling occurred only after the peak T cell response. There were mostly white British donors and more females than males, and clonal diversity was possibly underestimated. Close to half of all spike-specific TCRs reportedly target regions of the variants that are unmutated.

The chain employs TRBV28 and TRBJ1-2, with D unclear. This sequence was found in an adult in good health. The sequencing here drew on peripheral blood, taken on day 0 of AZD1222 vaccination. CDR3 sequence: CAVVGGLTAGYTF. CDR3 sequence (DNA): TGTGCCGTGGTAGGCGGGCTCACCGCCGGCTACACCTTC.